This TCR beta chain derives from a study of T cell repertoires in ileal Crohn's disease. At the level of the study: Operated complications were stricturing disease (approximately 61%) and penetrating disease (approximately 39%). Postoperative therapy was given to about half: 11 thiopurines, about 20 anti-TNF agents. The M0 sample came from the inflamed ileal portion of the resected specimen. Study-wide points: Compared with CD4 T cells, sorted CD8 cells carried more expanded clones.

Time point meaning: inflamed ileum from the surgical specimen. The assay was immunoSEQ multiplex PCR, and TCRdb's table has in-frame clones only and misses some. The sample lists around 7,000 clones, about 80% occurring once. Worth noting for this clone: What it recognizes is unknown.

Sequencing was done on a sample of ileal tissue. This receptor was taken from an adult with Crohn's disease.

CDR3 residues: CASGLVGLSGANVLTF. The CDR3 nucleotides are TGTGCTAGTGGTTTGGTTGGGCTCTCTGGGGCCAACGTCCTGACTTTC. The rearrangement links TRBV12-5 to TRBJ2-6; D is unresolved. The CDR3 has 16 residues. Germline CDR1 reads LGHNT; CDR2 reads FRNRAP. Trimming pared 0 bases from V and 0 bases from J, leaving 6 bases between. Variable domain in full (rest from reference TRBV12-5 and TRBJ2-6): DARVTQTPRHKVTEMGQEVTMRCQPILGHNTVFWYRQTMMQGLELLAYFRNRAPLDDSGMPKDRFSAEMPDATLATLKIQPSEPRDSAVYFCASGLVGLSGANVLTFGAGSRLTVL.